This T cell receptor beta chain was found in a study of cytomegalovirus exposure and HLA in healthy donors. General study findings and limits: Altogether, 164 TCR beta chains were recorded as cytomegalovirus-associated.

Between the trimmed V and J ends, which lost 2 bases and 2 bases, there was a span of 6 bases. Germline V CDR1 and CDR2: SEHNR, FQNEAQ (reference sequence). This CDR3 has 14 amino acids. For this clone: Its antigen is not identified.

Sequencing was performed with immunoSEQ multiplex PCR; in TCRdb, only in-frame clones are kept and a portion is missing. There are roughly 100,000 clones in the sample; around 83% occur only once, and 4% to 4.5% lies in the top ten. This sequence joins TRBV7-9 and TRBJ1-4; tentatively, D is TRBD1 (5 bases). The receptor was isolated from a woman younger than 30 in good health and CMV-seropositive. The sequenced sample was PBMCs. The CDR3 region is CASSLRGTNEKLFF. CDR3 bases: TGTGCCAGCAGCTTACGGGGGACTAATGAAAAACTGTTTTTT. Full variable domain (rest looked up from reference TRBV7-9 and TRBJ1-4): DTGVSQNPRHKITKRGQNVTFRCDPISEHNRLYWYRQTLGQGPEFLTYFQNEAQLEKSRLLSDRFSAERPKGSFSTLEIQRTEQGDSAMYLCASSLRGTNEKLFFGSGTQLSVL.